Following are 29 T cell receptor beta chains from one sample sequenced in a study of blood T cells in healthy people across ages. The use of a sample-barcoded 5' primer and a J-beta primer mix characterized a second PCR of roughly 6 to 11 cycles. TCRdb re-called the 5' RACE reads through MiXCR, storing one row per CDR3 protein. The table shows roughly 650,000 distinct CDR3 sequences, with roughly 32% occurring only once. The specimen sequenced was blood. The receptors shown here come from a woman of 80 years or more in good health.

This clonotype was seen only a few times. The germline gene is not matched at one end of the junction; a read error may be the cause. Written as DNA, the CDR3 is TGTGCCAGCAGCCAAGATGGCAGCCCGTTCTCTGGAAGCACCATATATTTT. This translates into CASSQDGSPFSGSTIYF. This chain uses TRBV3-1 with TRBJ1-3; D not resolved. Germline CDR1 is LGHDT and CDR2 is YNNKEL (reference sequence). This CDR3 has 17 residues.

This clonotype came up many times. V and J are TRBV2 and TRBJ1-2, with 8 bases identical to TRBD1. Germline V gene data show CDR1 as SNHLY and CDR2 as FYNNEI. This CDR3 comprises 15 residues. J was trimmed by 5 bases and V by 4 bases; bases with no gene match: 9. This chain's CDR3 is CASSALRTGQYGYTF. CDR3 coding DNA: TGTGCCAGCAGTGCGTTAAGGACAGGGCAGTATGGCTACACCTTC.

This clonotype was detected ten times or more. The V call is TRBV20-1, the J call TRBJ2-5, with 11 bases fitting TRBD2. With 5 bases clipped from V and 0 bases from J, the junction kept 5 bases outside the gene matches. Germline CDR1 reads DFQATT; CDR2 reads SNEGSKA (reference sequence). The CDR3 is made up of 15 amino acids. CDR3 protein: CSALLAGGYQETQYF. CDR3 DNA sequence: TGCAGTGCTCTCTTAGCGGGGGGGTACCAAGAGACCCAGTACTTC.

There are a few counts of this clonotype. This chain links TRBV6-1 with TRBJ2-7, with unresolved D. This CDR3 region has 14 residues. From germline, CDR1 is MNHNS and CDR2 SASEGT. Trimming took off 0 bases at V and 5 bases at J, with 11 bases between the two ends. The CDR3 coding sequence is TGTGCCAGCAGTGAAGCGCCCCTAGACCACGAGCAGTACTTC. Encoded protein: CASSEAPLDHEQYF.

With respect to this clonotype: A clone one base away is much larger, so this may be a read error. The V and J genes are TRBV6-1 and TRBJ2-6, with 7 bases lining up with TRBD1. Germline CDR1 is MNHNS and CDR2 is SASEGT. This CDR3 has 17 amino acids. The DNA of the CDR3 is TGTGCCAGCGGGCCGGGACAGCGTTTCTCTGGGACCAACGTCCTGACTTTC. Amino acid sequence: CASGPGQRFSGTNVLTF.

To note about this clonotype: A read error may be the cause here, since a much bigger clone is one base away. The gene calls are TRBV5-1 and TRBJ2-3; a possible D gene is TRBD1 (5 bases). CDR3 length equals 14 residues. Germline V CDR1 and CDR2: SGHRS, YFSETQ. V was trimmed by 4 bases and J by 4 bases, leaving 13 bases between them. CDR3 amino acids: CASSLGAVADTQYF. The CDR3 DNA reads as TGCGCCAGCAGCCTTGGGGCAGTGGCAGATACGCAGTATTTT. The variable domain in full, with the rest retrieved from reference TRBV5-1 and TRBJ2-3, is KAGVTQTPRYLIKTRGQQVTLSCSPISGHRSVSWYQQTPGQGLQFLFEYFSETQRNKGNFPGRFSGRQFSNSRSEMNVSTLELGDSALYLCASSLGAVADTQYFGPGTRLTVL.

At least ten counts were recorded for this clonotype. The CDR3 loop reads CASSVAYRTDTQYF. The DNA of the CDR3 is TGTGCCAGCAGTGTTGCCTACCGCACAGATACGCAGTATTTT. V gene TRBV2 combines with J gene TRBJ2-3; no firm D call. V gave up 4 bases and J gave up 1 base, with 9 bases separating them. Germline-derived CDR1 and CDR2 are SNHLY and FYNNEI. The CDR3 totals 14 residues.

This clonotype was seen only a few times. CDR3 sequence reads: CASSPGRATNEKLFF. The DNA of the CDR3 is TGTGCCAGCAGCCCTGGGAGGGCAACTAATGAAAAACTGTTTTTT. The chain couples TRBV11-2 to TRBJ1-4; no definite D call. Looked up from germline, CDR1 is SGHAT and CDR2 is FQNNGV. Trimming cost V 5 bases and J 0 bases, with 10 bases left between them. CDR3 length equals 15 residues. The whole variable domain, filled in from reference TRBV11-2 and TRBJ1-4, reads EAGVAQSPRYKIIEKRQSVAFWCNPISGHATLYWYQQILGQGPKLLIQFQNNGVVDDSQLPKDRFSAERLKGVDSTLKIQPAKLEDSAVYLCASSPGRATNEKLFFGSGTQLSVL.

Many counts were recorded for this clonotype. The gene calls are TRBV6-5 and TRBJ2-1; unclear D gene. This CDR3 is 11 amino acids long. CDR1 and CDR2 from the germline V gene are MNHEY and SVGAGI. Trimming removed 6 bases from V and 7 bases from J, with 7 bases in between. The CDR3 sequence: CASSRQNEQFF. CDR3 DNA: TGTGCCAGCAGCCGACAAAATGAGCAGTTCTTC.

The table lists this clonotype with many counts. It may be a read error: a sequence one base away is much more abundant. The J gene is TRBJ2-7, the V gene TRBV5-1; 8 bases line up with TRBD1. The V gene's germline CDR1 is SGHRS and CDR2 YFSETQ. V shed 0 bases, J shed 2 bases, and the junction held 4 bases outside the gene matches. The CDR3 loop spans 15 amino acids. The CDR3 sequence: CASSLGDRRPYEQYF. The CDR3 coding sequence is TGCGCCAGCAGCTTGGGGGACAGGAGACCCTACGAGCAGTACTTC.

This clonotype was recorded at least ten times. The J gene is TRBJ1-1, the V gene TRBV20-1; D remains ambiguous. Germline V CDR1 and CDR2: DFQATT, SNEGSKA (reference sequence). V was pared by 0 bases and J by 5 bases, with 13 bases between. This CDR3 comprises 14 residues. The CDR3 DNA is TGCAGTGCTAGAGAGGGCGGGGTTTGGACTGAAGCTTTCTTT. This translates into CSAREGGVWTEAFF.

At least ten counts were recorded for this clonotype. The chain links TRBV9 to TRBJ2-3, with D possibly TRBD2 on 6 matching bases. Trimming took 3 bases from V and 1 from J, leaving 15 bases between them. The CDR3 has 16 residues. The germline CDR1 and CDR2 sequences are SGDLS and YYNGEE. The CDR3 reads CASSAGTSTRTDTQYF. In DNA, the CDR3 is TGTGCCAGCAGCGCGGGGACTTCCACCCGCACAGATACGCAGTATTTT. The full variable domain, with the rest looked up from reference TRBV9 and TRBJ2-3, is DSGVTQTPKHLITATGQRVTLRCSPRSGDLSVYWYQQSLDQGLQFLIQYYNGEERAKGNILERFSAQQFPDLHSELNLSSLELGDSALYFCASSAGTSTRTDTQYFGPGTRLTVL.

This clonotype was recorded many times. The chain uses TRBV7-8 and TRBJ1-6; D is ambiguous. Germline V gene sequence: CDR1 SGHVS, CDR2 FQNEAQ. This CDR3 is 18 amino acids long. The ends were cut back, 0 bases at V and 0 bases at J, with 12 bases in the middle. CDR3 protein: CASSLARPQSSYNSPLHF. DNA for the CDR3: TGTGCCAGCAGCTTAGCCCGTCCACAGAGCTCCTATAATTCACCCCTCCACTTT.

The rearrangement uses TRBV5-1 and TRBJ2-1; 9 bases align to TRBD2. There are 17 residues in the CDR3. The V gene's germline CDR1 is SGHRS and CDR2 YFSETQ. The junction had 11 bases not matched to a gene; V was cut back by 3 bases and J by 4 bases. In nucleotides, the CDR3 is TGCGCCAGCAGCTGGGGGATTAGGACTAGCGCATACAATGAGCAGTTCTTC. Translation: CASSWGIRTSAYNEQFF.

V usage is TRBV5-1 and J usage is TRBJ1-2; D is perhaps TRBD1 (5 bases). The V end was cut by 4 bases, the J end by 7 bases, with 14 bases between. Germline values: CDR1 SGHRS, CDR2 YFSETQ. This CDR3 comprises 13 residues. CDR3 loop: CASSPAGRAGYTF. The CDR3 bases are TGCGCCAGCAGCCCGGCGGGCAGGGCTGGCTACACCTTC.

The rearrangement uses TRBV20-1 and TRBJ2-1; 7 bases line up with TRBD1. V shed 3 bases, J shed 1 base, and the junction held 3 bases outside the gene matches. The V gene's germline CDR1 is DFQATT and CDR2 SNEGSKA (reference sequence). This CDR3 comprises 14 residues. CDR3 in DNA: TGCAGTGCTAGGACAGGGATTTCCTACAATGAGCAGTTCTTC. Its translation is CSARTGISYNEQFF.

This clonotype was picked up a small number of times. The chain has TRBV20-1 and TRBJ2-5; D is tentatively TRBD1 or TRBD2 (5 bases each). CDR3 length: 14 amino acids. Trimming shortened V by 5 bases and J by 1 base, and 14 bases separated the two germline ends. From germline, CDR1 is DFQATT and CDR2 SNEGSKA (reference sequence). The CDR3, as DNA: TGCAGTGCTGGGGGTGGGCACCTCCAAGAGACCCAGTACTTC. It codes for CSAGGGHLQETQYF.

This sequence joins TRBV14 and TRBJ2-1, with 10 nucleotides matching TRBD2. The germline gives CDR1 SGHDN, CDR2 FVKESK. This CDR3 contains 16 residues. V was pared by 6 bases and J by 8 bases, with 13 bases of the junction left unmatched. The CDR3 spells CASSLLAGIGWDEQFF. The DNA for the CDR3 is TGTGCCAGCAGTCTACTAGCGGGAATAGGTTGGGATGAGCAGTTCTTC. Drawing the rest from reference TRBV14 and TRBJ2-1, the complete variable domain is EAGVTQFPSHSVIEKGQTVTLRCDPISGHDNLYWYRRVMGKEIKFLLHFVKESKQDESGMPNNRFLAERTGGTYSTLKVQPAELEDSGVYFCASSLLAGIGWDEQFFGPGTRLTVL.

The chain couples TRBV20-1 to TRBJ1-1; D remains ambiguous. The germline V gene encodes CDR1 DFQATT and CDR2 SNEGSKA (reference sequence). This CDR3 contains 12 residues. V lost 3 bases, J lost 7 bases, and 12 bases lay in between. The CDR3 spells CSARIAEFEAFF. The CDR3 DNA follows: TGCAGTGCTAGGATCGCTGAGTTTGAAGCTTTCTTT.

In this sample, this clonotype turned up many times. The chain carries TRBV15 and TRBJ1-2; the D is unclear. V shed 1 base and J shed 4 bases, with 7 bases lying between them. In germline, CDR1 is LNHNV, CDR2 YYDKDF (reference sequence). There are 13 residues in the CDR3. CDR3 bases: TGTGCCACCAGCAGAGCTGCATTCTATGGCTACACCTTC. Its translation: CATSRAAFYGYTF.

Many counts were recorded for this clonotype. The rearrangement uses TRBV7-2 and TRBJ2-7; TRBD2 agrees at 9 bases. There are 20 residues in the CDR3. Germline-derived CDR1 and CDR2 are SGHTA and FQGNSA. V shed 2 bases, J shed 0 bases, and the junction held 17 bases outside the gene matches. DNA of the CDR3: TGTGCCAGCAGCTTACCCTCGGGGGCTAGCGGGGACGCAAGCTCCTACGAGCAGTACTTC. Its protein product is CASSLPSGASGDASSYEQYF.

About this clonotype itself: A much larger clone differs by one base, so this may be a read error. The chain links TRBV7-6 to TRBJ1-1; TRBD1 might be the D (5 bases). The CDR3 loop spans 18 amino acids. Trimming shortened V by 2 bases and J by 4 bases, and 23 bases separated the two germline ends. Germline V gene data show CDR1 as SGHVS and CDR2 as FNYEAQ. The CDR3 nucleotides are TGTGCCAGCAGCTTAATCGTGACGATGGGCCCAAGGGGCACTGAAGCTTTCTTT. Translating gives CASSLIVTMGPRGTEAFF.

Details on this clonotype: Germline is not matched at one junction end, which may reflect a read error. V gene TRBV6-6 combines with J gene TRBJ1-4; no reliable D call. The CDR3 length is 12 residues. Germline-derived CDR1 and CDR2 are MNHNY and SVGAGI (reference sequence). The CDR3 here is CASSPRLGKRFF. Written as DNA, the CDR3 is TGTGCCAGCAGTCCTAGATTGGGGAAACGGTTTTTT.

Ten or more counts support this clonotype. This chain uses TRBV24-1 with TRBJ1-5; D uncertain. The CDR3 covers 14 residues. Trimming removed 4 bases at V and 3 bases at J, with 9 bases between. CDR1 is KGHDR, CDR2 SFDVKD, per germline. CDR3 protein: CATSDPQSNQPQHF. The CDR3 nucleotides read TGTGCCACCAGTGACCCCCAGTCCAATCAGCCCCAGCATTTT.

V usage is TRBV20-1 and J usage is TRBJ1-1; D possibly corresponds to TRBD1 (6 bases). CDR1 and CDR2 from the germline V gene are DFQATT and SNEGSKA (reference sequence). V lost 1 base and J 4 bases, leaving 10 bases between the germline ends. The CDR3 loop spans 13 amino acids. Here the CDR3 reads CSARVAGATEAFF. The CDR3 DNA reads as TGCAGTGCTAGAGTTGCGGGGGCCACTGAAGCTTTCTTT.

There are many counts of this clonotype. The CDR3 spells CASSGTAGLAKNIQYF. Here the CDR3 DNA reads TGTGCCAGCAGTGGTACAGCTGGACTAGCCAAAAACATTCAGTACTTC. The genes are TRBV2 and TRBJ2-4, with TRBD2 as a possible D gene (5 bases). The CDR3 totals 16 residues. V shed 4 bases and J shed 0 bases, with 13 bases lying between them. Germline V CDR1 and CDR2: SNHLY, FYNNEI.

This clonotype was detected a few times. As DNA, the CDR3 is TGTGCCAGCAGTTACATCGGGCAGGGAATGAAAGCTTTCTTT. It is translated as CASSYIGQGMKAFF. The chain recombines TRBV6-5 with TRBJ1-1; TRBD1 is a possible D gene (5 bases). The V gene's germline CDR1 is MNHEY and CDR2 SVGAGI. V was pared by 2 bases and J by 9 bases, with 16 bases between. The CDR3 length is 14 residues.

This clonotype was seen ten or more times. The rearrangement uses TRBV28 and TRBJ1-4; TRBD1 matches at 7 bases. This CDR3 spans 14 amino acids. The germline V gene has CDR1 MDHEN and CDR2 SYDVKM. With 7 bases clipped from V and 6 bases from J, the junction kept 8 bases outside the gene matches. The CDR3 loop reads CASTDQGGHEKLFF. Written as DNA, the CDR3 is TGTGCCAGCACCGACCAGGGGGGCCATGAAAAACTGTTTTTT. The full variable domain, with the rest looked up from reference TRBV28 and TRBJ1-4, is DVKVTQSSRYLVKRTGEKVFLECVQDMDHENMFWYRQDPGLGLRLIYFSYDVKMKEKGDIPEGYSVSREKKERFSLILESASTNQTSMYLCASTDQGGHEKLFFGSGTQLSVL.

This clonotype occurred a few times. The V call is TRBV30, the J call TRBJ1-6; no clear D gene. Germline assignment: CDR1 GTSNPN and CDR2 SVGIG (reference sequence). The CDR3 extends over 15 amino acids. Trimming cost V 3 bases and J 6 bases, with 15 bases left between them. CDR3 coding DNA: TGTGCCTGGAGGCAATATACAACCACTAATTCACCCCTCCACTTT. It specifies CAWRQYTTTNSPLHF.